This record concerns one T cell receptor (beta chain) sequence. These data belong to a study of blood T cell repertoires in COVID-19. The study drew participants aged 18 to 89 years from around 24 US areas. Participants' own reports of clinical history determined their cohort assignment. The study counted Cohort 3 donors as recovered given two negative PCRs, clearance, or symptom resolution. V was pared by 1 base and J by 7 bases, with 17 bases between. Germline-derived CDR1 and CDR2 are SGHDT and YYEEEE. CDR3 size: 15 residues. In the original processing: It was from reference gene primer amplification that nucleated cell counts were estimated. Data came from immunoSEQ multiplex PCR; TCRdb stores just in-frame clones and leaves some out. V, J and clone size are taken as reported in that table, and D and trimming were inferred from the DNA itself. The data show 150,000 to 200,000 clones, almost 80% seen once.

The clonotype was recovered from a woman aged 50 to 60 who had recovered from COVID-19. Sequencing used PBMCs or T cells enriched from blood (not recorded which). The genes are TRBV5-6 and TRBJ2-5; D perhaps matches TRBD2 (6 bases). The DNA for the CDR3 is TGTGCCAGCAGCTTGAGGGGCGGGGTGGCGGGGACCCAGTACTTC. Protein sequence: CASSLRGGVAGTQYF.